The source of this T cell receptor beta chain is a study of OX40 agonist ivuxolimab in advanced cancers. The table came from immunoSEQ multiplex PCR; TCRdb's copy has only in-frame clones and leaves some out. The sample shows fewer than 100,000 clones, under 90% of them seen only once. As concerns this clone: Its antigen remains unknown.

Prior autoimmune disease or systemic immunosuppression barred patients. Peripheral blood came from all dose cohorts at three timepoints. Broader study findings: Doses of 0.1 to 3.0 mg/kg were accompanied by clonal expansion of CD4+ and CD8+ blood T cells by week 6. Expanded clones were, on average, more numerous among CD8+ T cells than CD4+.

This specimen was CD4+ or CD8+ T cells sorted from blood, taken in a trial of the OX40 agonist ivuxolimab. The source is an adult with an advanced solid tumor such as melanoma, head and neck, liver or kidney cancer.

CDR3 coding DNA: TGTGCCAGCAGCCGACAGGGGCCGGATCATCGCACCGGGGAGCTGTTTTTT. Its translation: CASSRQGPDHRTGELFF. This rearrangement joins TRBV7-9 to TRBJ2-2; 8 bases map to TRBD1. This CDR3 contains 17 residues. The trim removed 5 bases at V and 4 bases at J, leaving 12 bases unmatched. CDR1 is SEHNR, CDR2 FQNEAQ, per germline (reference sequence).